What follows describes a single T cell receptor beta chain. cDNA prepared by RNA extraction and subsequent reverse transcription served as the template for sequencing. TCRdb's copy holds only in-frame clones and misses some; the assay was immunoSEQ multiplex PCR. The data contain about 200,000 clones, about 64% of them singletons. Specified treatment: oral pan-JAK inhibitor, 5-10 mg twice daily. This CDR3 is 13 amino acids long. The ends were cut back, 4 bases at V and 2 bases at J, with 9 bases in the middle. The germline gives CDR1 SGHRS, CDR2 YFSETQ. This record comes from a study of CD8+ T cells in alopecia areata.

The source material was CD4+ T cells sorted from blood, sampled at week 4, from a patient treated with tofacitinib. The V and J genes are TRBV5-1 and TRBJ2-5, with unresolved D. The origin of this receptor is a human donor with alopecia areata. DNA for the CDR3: TGCGCCAGCAGCCCTACACAACAAGAGACCCAGTACTTC. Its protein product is CASSPTQQETQYF.